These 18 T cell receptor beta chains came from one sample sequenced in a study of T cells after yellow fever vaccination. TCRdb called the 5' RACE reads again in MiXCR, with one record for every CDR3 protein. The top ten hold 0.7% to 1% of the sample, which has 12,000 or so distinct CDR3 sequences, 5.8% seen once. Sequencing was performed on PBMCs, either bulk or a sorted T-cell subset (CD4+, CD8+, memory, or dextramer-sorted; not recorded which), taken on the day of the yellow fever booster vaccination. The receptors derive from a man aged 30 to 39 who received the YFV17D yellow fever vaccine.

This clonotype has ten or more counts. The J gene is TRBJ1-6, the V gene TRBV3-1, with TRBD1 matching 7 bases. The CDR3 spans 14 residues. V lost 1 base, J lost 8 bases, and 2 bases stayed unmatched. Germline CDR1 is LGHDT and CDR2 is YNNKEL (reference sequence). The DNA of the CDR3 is TGTGCCAGCAGCCAAGCAGGGGGTTATTCACCCCTCCACTTT. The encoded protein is CASSQAGGYSPLHF.

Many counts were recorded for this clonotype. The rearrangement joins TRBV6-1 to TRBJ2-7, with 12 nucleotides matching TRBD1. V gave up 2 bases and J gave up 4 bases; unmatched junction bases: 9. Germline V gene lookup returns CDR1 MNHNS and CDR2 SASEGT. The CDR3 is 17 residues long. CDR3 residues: CASSEKGWGQGAYEQYF. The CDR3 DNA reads TGTGCCAGCAGTGAAAAGGGGTGGGGACAGGGGGCTTACGAGCAGTACTTC.

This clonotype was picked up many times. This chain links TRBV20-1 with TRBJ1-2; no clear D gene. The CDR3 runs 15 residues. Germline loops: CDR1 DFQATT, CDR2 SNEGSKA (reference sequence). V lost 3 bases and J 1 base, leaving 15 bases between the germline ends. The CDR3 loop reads CSARDYDGDNYGYTF. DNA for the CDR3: TGCAGTGCTAGGGACTATGACGGGGATAACTATGGCTACACCTTC.

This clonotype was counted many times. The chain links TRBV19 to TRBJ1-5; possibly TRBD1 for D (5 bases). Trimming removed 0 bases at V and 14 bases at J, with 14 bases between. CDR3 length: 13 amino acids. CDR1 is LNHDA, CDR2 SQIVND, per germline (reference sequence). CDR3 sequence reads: CASSIDRRGDEHF. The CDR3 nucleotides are TGTGCCAGTAGTATAGATCGAAGGGGCGACGAGCATTTT.

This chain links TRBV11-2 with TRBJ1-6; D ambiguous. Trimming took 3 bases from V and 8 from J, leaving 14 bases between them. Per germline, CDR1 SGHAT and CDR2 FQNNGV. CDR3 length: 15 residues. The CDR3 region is CASSFHGRSYSPLHF. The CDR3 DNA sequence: TGTGCCAGCAGCTTTCATGGAAGAAGTTATTCACCCCTCCACTTT.

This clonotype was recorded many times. CDR3 sequence reads: CSARRDKRFSNLNQPQHF. The CDR3 DNA follows: TGCAGTGCGAGAAGAGACAAACGTTTCTCGAACCTAAATCAGCCCCAGCATTTT. The rearrangement joins TRBV20-1 to TRBJ1-5; the D is unclear. V shed 6 bases and J shed 4 bases, with 28 bases lying between them. The CDR3 totals 18 residues. In germline, CDR1 is DFQATT, CDR2 SNEGSKA (reference sequence).

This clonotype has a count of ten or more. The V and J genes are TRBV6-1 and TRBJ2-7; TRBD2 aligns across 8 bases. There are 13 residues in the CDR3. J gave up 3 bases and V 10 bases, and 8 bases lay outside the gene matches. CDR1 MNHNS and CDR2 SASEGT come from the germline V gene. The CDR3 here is CATRLAPNYEQYF. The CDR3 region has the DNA TGTGCCACCCGACTAGCGCCAAACTACGAGCAGTACTTC.

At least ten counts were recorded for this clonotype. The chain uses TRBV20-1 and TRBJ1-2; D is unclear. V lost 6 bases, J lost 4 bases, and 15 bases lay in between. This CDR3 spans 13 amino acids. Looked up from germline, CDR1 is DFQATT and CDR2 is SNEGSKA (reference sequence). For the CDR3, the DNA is TGCAGTGCCAGACAAGTAAACCGCTATGGCTACACCTTC. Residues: CSARQVNRYGYTF.

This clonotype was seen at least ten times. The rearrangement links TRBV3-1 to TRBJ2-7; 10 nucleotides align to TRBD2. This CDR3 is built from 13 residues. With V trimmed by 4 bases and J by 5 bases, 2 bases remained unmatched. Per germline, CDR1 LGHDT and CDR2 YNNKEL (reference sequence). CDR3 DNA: TGTGCCAGCAGCCTTAGCGGGAGGAACGAGCAGTACTTC. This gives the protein CASSLSGRNEQYF.

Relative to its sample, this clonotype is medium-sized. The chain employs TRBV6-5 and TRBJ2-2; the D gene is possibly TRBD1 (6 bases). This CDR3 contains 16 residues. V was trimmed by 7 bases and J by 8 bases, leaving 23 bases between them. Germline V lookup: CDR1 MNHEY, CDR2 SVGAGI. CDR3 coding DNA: TGTGCCAGCATCGATCCCAGGGGTCTTAACCCAGGGGAGCTGTTTTTT. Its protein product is CASIDPRGLNPGELFF.

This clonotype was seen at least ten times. The CDR3 bases are TGTGCCACGTCACTACAGGGTTTGAATCAGCCCCAGCATTTT. Encoded protein: CATSLQGLNQPQHF. V gene TRBV2 combines with J gene TRBJ1-5; D is perhaps TRBD1 (6 bases). CDR1 SNHLY and CDR2 FYNNEI come from the germline V gene. The V gene lost 10 bases and the J gene lost 4 bases, with 17 bases spanning the gap. CDR3 size: 14 residues.

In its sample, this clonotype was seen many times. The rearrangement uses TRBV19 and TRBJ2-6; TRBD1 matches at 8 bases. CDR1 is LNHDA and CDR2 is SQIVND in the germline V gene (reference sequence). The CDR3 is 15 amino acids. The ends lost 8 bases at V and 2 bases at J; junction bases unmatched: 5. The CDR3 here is CASSTTGAGANVLTF. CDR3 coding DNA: TGTGCCAGTTCGACGACAGGGGCTGGGGCCAACGTCCTGACTTTC.

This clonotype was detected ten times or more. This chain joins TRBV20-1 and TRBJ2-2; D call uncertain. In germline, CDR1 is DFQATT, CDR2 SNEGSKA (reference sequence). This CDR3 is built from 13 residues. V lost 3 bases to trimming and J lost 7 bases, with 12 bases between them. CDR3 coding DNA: TGCAGTGCTAGGGGCGACATCCGCGGGGAGCTGTTTTTT. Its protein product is CSARGDIRGELFF.

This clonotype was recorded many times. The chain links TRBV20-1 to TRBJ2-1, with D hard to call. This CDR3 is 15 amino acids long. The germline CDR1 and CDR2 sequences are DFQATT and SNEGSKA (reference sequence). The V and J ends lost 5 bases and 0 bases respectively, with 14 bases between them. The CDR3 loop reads CSALERSSSYNEQFF. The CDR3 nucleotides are TGCAGTGCTCTCGAGAGGTCGAGCTCCTACAATGAGCAGTTCTTC.

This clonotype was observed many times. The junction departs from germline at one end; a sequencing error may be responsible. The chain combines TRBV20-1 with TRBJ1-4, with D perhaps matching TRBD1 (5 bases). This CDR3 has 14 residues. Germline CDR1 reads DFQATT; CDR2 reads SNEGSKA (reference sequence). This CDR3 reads CSARGLQDPDKWPF. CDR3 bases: TGCAGTGCTAGAGGACTCCAAGACCCGGACAAATGGCCTTTT.

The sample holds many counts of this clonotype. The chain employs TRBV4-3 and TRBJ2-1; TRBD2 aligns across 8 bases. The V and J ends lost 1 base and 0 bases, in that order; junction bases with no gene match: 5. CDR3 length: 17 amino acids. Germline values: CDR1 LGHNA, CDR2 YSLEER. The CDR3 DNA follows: TGCGCCAGCAGCCAAGGGCTAGCGGGTAGCTCCTACAATGAGCAGTTCTTC. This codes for CASSQGLAGSSYNEQFF.

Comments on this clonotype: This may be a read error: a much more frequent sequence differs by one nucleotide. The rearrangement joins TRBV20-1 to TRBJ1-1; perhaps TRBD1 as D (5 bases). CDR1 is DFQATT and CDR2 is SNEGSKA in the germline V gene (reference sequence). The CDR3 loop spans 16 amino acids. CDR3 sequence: CCARRRFWGVNTEAFF. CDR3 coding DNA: TGCTGTGCTAGAAGACGGTTCTGGGGGGTGAACACTGAAGCTTTCTTT.

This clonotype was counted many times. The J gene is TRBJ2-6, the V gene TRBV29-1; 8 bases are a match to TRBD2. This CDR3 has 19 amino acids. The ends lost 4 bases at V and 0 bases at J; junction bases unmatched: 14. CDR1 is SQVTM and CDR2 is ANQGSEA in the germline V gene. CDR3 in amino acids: CSVVLASGLLSSGANVLTF. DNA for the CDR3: TGCAGCGTTGTGCTGGCTAGCGGGCTCCTGAGCTCTGGGGCCAACGTCCTGACTTTC.